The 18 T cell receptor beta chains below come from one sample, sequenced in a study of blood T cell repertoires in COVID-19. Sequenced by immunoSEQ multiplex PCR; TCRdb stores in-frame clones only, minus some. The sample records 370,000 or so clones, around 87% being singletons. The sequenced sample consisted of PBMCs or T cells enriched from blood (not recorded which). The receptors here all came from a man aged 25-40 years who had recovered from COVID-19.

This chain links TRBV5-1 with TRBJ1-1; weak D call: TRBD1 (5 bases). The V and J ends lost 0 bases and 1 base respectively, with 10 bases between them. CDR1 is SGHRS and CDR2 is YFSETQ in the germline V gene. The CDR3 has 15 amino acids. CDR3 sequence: CASSLDGASNTEAFF. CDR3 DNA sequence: TGCGCCAGCAGCTTGGATGGGGCGTCGAACACTGAAGCTTTCTTT.

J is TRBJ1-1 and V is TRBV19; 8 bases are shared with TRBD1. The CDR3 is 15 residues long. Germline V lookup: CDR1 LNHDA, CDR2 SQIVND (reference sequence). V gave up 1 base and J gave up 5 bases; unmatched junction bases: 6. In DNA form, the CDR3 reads TGTGCCAGTAGTATAGCCCCTGGGACAGGAACTGAAGCTTTCTTT. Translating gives CASSIAPGTGTEAFF.

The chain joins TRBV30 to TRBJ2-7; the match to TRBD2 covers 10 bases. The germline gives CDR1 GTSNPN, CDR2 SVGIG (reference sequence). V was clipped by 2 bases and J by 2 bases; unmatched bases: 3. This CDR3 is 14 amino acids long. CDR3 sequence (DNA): TGTGCCTGGAGTACCGGGACTAGCGCCTACGAGCAGTACTTC. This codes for CAWSTGTSAYEQYF. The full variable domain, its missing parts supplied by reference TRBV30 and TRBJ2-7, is SQTIHQWPATLVQPVGSPLSLECTVEGTSNPNLYWYRQAAGRGLQLLFYSVGIGQISSEVPQNLSASRPQDRQFILSSKKLLLSDSGFYLCAWSTGTSAYEQYFGPGTRLTVT.

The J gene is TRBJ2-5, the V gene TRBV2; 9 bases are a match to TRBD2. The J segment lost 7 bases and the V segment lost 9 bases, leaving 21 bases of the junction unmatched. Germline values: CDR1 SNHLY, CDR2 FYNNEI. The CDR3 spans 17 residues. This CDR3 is CASNGPDGAGGPGTQYF. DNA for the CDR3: TGTGCCAGTAACGGCCCCGATGGAGCGGGGGGCCCGGGGACCCAGTACTTC.

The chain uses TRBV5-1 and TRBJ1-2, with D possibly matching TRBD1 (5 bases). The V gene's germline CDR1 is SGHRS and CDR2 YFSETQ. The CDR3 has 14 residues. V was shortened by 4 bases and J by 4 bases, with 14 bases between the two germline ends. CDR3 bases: TGCGCCAGCAGCCCAACTGGGGGGGGCTATGGCTACACCTTC. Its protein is CASSPTGGGYGYTF.

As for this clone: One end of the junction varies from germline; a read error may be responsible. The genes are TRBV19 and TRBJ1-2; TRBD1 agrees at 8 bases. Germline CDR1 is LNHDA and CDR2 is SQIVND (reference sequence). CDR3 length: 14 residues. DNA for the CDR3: TGTGCCAGTAGCATAGCACAGGGGGGCTATGGCTACACCTTC. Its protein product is CASSIAQGGYGYTF.

CDR3 nucleotides: TGTGCCAGCAGCCCCTACGACCGGGACAGGGGGCGCCGCCAAGAGACCCAGTACTTC. Translated: CASSPYDRDRGRRQETQYF. The chain carries TRBV11-2 and TRBJ2-5; 12 bases map to TRBD1. V dropped 5 bases and J dropped 1; count of bases not matched to a gene: 14. CDR1 is SGHAT and CDR2 is FQNNGV in the germline V gene. This CDR3 spans 19 amino acids.

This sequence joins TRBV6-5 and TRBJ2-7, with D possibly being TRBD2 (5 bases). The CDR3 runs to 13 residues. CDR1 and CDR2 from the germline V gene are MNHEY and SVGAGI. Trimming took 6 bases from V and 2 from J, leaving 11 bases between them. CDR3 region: CASRFELAYEQYF. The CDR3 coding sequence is TGTGCCAGCAGGTTTGAACTAGCCTACGAGCAGTACTTC.

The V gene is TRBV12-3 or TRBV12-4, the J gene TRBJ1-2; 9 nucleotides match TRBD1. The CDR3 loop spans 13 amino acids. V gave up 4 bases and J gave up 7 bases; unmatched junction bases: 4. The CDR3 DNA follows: TGTGCCAGCAGTTACAGGGGGCGAGGTGGCTACACCTTC. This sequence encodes CASSYRGRGGYTF.

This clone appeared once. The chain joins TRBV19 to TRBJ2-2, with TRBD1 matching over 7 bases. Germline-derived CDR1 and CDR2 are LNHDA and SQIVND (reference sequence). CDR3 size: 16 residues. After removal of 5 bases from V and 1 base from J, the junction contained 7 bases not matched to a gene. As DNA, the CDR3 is TGTGCCAGTAGTGCCGGACAGGTGTTGAACACCGGGGAGCTGTTTTTT. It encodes CASSAGQVLNTGELFF.

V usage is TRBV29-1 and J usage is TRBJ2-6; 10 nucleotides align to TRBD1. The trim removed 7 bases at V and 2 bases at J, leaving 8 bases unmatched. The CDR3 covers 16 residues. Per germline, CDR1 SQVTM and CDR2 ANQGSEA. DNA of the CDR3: TGCAGCGCTGGGACAGGGGCGGCGACTGGGGCCAACGTCCTGACTTTC. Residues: CSAGTGAATGANVLTF.

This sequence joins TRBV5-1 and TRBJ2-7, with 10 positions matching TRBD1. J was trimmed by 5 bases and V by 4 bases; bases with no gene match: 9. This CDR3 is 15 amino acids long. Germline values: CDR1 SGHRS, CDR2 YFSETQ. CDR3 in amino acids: CASSRRDRGIDEQYF. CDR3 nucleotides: TGCGCCAGCAGCCGGCGGGACAGGGGAATCGACGAGCAGTACTTC.

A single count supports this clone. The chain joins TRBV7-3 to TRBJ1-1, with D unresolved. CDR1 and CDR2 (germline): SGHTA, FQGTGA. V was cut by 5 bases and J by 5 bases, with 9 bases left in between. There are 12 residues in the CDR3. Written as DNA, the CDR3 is TGTGCCAGCAGCCCGGGTGGAACTGAAGCTTTCTTT. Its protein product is CASSPGGTEAFF.

This CDR3 is CASSQTGDNSPLHF. CDR3 bases: TGCGCCAGCAGCCAAACCGGGGATAATTCACCCCTCCACTTT. This rearrangement joins TRBV4-1 to TRBJ1-6; D is ambiguous. Per the germline V gene, CDR1 is MGHRA and CDR2 is YSYEKL. This CDR3 is built from 14 residues. Trimming left V 2 bases short and J 5 bases short, with 7 bases between.

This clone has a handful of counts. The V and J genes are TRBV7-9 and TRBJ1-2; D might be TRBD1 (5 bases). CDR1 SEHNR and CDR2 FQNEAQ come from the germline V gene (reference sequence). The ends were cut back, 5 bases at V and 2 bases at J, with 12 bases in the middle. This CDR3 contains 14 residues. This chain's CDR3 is CASSPLDRNYGYTF. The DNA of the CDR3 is TGTGCCAGCAGCCCATTAGACAGAAACTATGGCTACACCTTC.

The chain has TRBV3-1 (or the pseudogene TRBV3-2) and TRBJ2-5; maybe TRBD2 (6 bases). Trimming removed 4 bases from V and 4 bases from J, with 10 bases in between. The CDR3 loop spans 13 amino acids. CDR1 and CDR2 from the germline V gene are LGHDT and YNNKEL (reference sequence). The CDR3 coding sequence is TGTGCCAGCAGCCTTTTGCGGGGAGAGACCCAGTACTTC. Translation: CASSLLRGETQYF.

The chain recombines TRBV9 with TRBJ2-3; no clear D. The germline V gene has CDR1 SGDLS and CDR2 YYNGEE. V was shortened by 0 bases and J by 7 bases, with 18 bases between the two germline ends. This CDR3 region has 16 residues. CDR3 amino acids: CASSVGPTPRTHTQYF. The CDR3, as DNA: TGTGCCAGCAGCGTAGGACCCACCCCTAGAACCCATACGCAGTATTTT.

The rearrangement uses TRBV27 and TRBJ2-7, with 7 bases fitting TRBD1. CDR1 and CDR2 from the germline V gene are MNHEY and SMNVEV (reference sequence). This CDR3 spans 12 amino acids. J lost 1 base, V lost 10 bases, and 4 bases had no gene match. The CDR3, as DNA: TGTGCCACCTGGGACAGATCCTACGAGCAGTACTTC. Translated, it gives CATWDRSYEQYF.